The rows below give T cell receptor beta chains drawn from one sample of a study of technical replicates of blood from a handful of donors. The data were produced by immunoSEQ multiplex PCR, yet TCRdb's version contains in-frame clones alone and is incomplete. The data hold 15,000 or so clones, with 84% observed a single time. Sample: PBMCs. The receptors shown here come from a human donor in good health. Both conserved end residues are trimmed from each CDR3.

j_gene	v_gene	len	CDR3aa
TRBJ2-2	TRBV18	12	ASSPGQNTGELF
TRBJ2-1	TRBV27	12	ASSLSRESAEQF
TRBJ1-5	TRBV15	15	ATSRGQGGYSNQPQH
TRBJ1-1	TRBV14	12	ASSQVTGGTEAF
TRBJ2-5	TRBV27	12	ASSLVGARETQY
TRBJ1-1	TRBV19	12	ASSRQGANTEAF
TRBJ2-7	TRBV15	12	ATSSSGIPYEQY
TRBJ2-4	TRBV18	12	ASSPAGTKNIQY
TRBJ2-2	TRBV6-6	11	ATAAQNTGELF
TRBJ2-1	TRBV6-6	10	ASSYQNNEQF
TRBJ2-1	TRBV11-3	13	ASSLEGRVSNEQF
TRBJ2-2	TRBV6-4	11	ASSSGSTGELF
TRBJ1-1	TRBV10-2	15	ASRSNSGTGGNTEAF
TRBJ1-1	TRBV28	12	ASSFGSLTGEAF
TRBJ2-1	TRBV29-1	11	SAGTTSYNEQF
TRBJ2-7	TRBV10-3	9	AISDRGEQY
TRBJ2-2	TRBV28	12	ASRTGQDTGELF
TRBJ2-5	TRBV4-1	11	ASSQREQETQY
TRBJ2-1	TRBV5-6	13	ASSPGLAGVNEQF
TRBJ2-1	TRBV6-6	11	ASSYPVDNEQF
TRBJ1-2	TRBV6-1	14	ASSEKSDSPNYGYT
TRBJ2-2	TRBV7-6	16	ASSLVALAGAGTGELF
TRBJ2-7	TRBV2	13	ASSVRDYYLIEQY
TRBJ2-1	TRBV7-8	13	ASSLRQSGDNEQF